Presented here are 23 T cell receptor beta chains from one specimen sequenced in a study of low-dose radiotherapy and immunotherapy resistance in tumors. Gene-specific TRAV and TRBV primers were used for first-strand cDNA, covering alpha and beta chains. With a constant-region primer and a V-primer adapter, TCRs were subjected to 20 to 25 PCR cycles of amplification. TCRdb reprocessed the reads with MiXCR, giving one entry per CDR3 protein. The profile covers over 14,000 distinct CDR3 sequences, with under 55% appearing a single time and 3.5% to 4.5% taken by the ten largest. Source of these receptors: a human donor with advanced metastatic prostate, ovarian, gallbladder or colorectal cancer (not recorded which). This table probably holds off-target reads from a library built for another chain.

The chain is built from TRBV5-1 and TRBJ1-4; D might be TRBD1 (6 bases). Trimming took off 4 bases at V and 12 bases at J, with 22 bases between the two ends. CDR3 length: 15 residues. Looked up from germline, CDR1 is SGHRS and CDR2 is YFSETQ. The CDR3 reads CASSEDSHGPGELFF. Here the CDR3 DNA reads TGCGCCAGCAGCGAGGACAGTCACGGCCCAGGGGAACTGTTTTTT.

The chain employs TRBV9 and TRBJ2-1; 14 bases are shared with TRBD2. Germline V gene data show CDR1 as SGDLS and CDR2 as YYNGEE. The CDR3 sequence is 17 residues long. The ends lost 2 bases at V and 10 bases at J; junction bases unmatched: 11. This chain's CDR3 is CASSVTPGLAGVDEQFF. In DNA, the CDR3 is TGTGCCAGCAGCGTGACTCCGGGACTAGCGGGAGTTGACGAGCAGTTCTTC.

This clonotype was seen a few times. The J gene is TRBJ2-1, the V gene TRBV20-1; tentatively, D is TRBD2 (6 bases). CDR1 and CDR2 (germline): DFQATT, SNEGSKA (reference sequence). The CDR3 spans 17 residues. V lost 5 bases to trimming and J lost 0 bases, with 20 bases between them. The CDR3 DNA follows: TGCAGTGCTGTCCATCACGGGACTCATAGCTCCTACAATGAGCAGTTCTTC. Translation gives CSAVHHGTHSSYNEQFF.

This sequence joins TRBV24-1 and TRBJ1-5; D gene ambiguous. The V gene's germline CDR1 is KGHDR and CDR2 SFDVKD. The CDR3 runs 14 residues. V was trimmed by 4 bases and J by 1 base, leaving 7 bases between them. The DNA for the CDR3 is TGTGCCACCAGTGACCCTGGAAGCAATCAGCCCCAGCATTTT. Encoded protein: CATSDPGSNQPQHF.

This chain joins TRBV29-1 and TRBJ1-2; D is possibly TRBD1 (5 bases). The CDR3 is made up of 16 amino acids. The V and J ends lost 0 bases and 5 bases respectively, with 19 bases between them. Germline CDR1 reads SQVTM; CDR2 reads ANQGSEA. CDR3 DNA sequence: TGCAGCGTTGAAGATCGCGTTAGGGGAAAACGATATGGCTACACCTTC. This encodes CSVEDRVRGKRYGYTF.

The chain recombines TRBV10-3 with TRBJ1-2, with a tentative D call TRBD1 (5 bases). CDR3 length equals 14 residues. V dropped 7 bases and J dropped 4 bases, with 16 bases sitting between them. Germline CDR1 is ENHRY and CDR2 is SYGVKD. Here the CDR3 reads CAITPGSQGYGYTF. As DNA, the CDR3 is TGTGCCATCACTCCAGGATCCCAGGGCTATGGCTACACCTTC.

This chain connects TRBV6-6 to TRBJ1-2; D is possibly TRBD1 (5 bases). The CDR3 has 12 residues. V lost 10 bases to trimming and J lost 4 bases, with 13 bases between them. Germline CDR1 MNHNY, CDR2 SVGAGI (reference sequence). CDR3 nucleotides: TGTGCCACCAATCAGGGAGGCTATGGCTACACCTTC. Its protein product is CATNQGGYGYTF.

The CDR3: CASRRGGSNSPLHF. The CDR3, as DNA: TGTGCCAGCAGGCGAGGGGGCTCTAATTCACCCCTCCACTTT. The V and J genes are TRBV7-2 and TRBJ1-6, with 7 bases that match TRBD1. The V gene's germline CDR1 is SGHTA and CDR2 FQGNSA. The CDR3 is made up of 14 amino acids. Trimming removed 6 bases from V and 6 bases from J; junction bases left unmatched: 5.

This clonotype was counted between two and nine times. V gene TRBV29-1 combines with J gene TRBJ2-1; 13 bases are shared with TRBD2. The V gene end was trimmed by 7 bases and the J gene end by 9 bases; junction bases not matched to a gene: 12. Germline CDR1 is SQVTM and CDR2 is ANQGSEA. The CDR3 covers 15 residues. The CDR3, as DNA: TGCAGCGAGAGACGTACTAGCGGGGGGGCAGGTGAGCAGTTCTTC. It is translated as CSERRTSGGAGEQFF.

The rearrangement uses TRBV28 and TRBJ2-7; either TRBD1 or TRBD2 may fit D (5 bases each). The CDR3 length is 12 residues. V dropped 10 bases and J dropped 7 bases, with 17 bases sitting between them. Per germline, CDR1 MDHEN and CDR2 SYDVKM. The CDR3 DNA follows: TGTGCCACCCGGACACCTTCGGGGGAGCAGTACTTC. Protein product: CATRTPSGEQYF.

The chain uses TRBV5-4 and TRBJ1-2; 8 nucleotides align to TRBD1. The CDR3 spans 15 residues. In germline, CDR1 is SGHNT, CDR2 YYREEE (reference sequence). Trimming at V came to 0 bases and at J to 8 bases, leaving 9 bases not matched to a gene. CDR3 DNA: TGTGCCAGCAGCTTGGCGGGCAGGGGGCGGGAAGGCTACACCTTC. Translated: CASSLAGRGREGYTF. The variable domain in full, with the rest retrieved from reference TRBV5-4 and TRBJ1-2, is ETGVTQSPTHLIKTRGQQVTLRCSSQSGHNTVSWYQQALGQGPQFIFQYYREEENGRGNFPPRFSGLQFPNYSSELNVNALELDDSALYLCASSLAGRGREGYTFGSGTRLTVV.

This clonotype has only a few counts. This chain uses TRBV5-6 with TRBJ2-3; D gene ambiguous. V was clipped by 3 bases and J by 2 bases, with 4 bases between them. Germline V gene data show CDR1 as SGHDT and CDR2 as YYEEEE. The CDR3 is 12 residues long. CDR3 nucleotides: TGTGCCAGCAGCTCGTACACAGATACGCAGTATTTT. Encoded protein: CASSSYTDTQYF. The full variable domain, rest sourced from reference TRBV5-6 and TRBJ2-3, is DAGVTQSPTHLIKTRGQQVTLRCSPKSGHDTVSWYQQALGQGPQFIFQYYEEEERQRGNFPDRFSGHQFPNYSSELNVNALLLGDSALYLCASSSYTDTQYFGPGTRLTVL.

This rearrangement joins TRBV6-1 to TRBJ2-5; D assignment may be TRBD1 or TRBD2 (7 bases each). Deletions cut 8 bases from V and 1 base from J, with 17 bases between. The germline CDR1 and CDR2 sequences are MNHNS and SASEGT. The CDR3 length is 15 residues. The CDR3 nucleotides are TGTGCCAGCGGCCGACAGGGACTATTCCAAGAGACCCAGTACTTC. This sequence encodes CASGRQGLFQETQYF.

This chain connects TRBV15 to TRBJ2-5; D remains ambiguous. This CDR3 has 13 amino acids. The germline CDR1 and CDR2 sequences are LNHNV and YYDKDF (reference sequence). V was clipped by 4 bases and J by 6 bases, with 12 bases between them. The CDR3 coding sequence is TGTGCCACCAGCAAGCCCCCCAAGAAGACCCAGTACTTC. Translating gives CATSKPPKKTQYF.

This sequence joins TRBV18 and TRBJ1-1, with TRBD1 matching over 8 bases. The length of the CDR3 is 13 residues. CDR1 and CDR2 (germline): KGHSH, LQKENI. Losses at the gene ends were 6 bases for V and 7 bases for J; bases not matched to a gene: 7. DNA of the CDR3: TGTGCCAGCTCGGAACAGGGGGTGAATGAAGCTTTCTTT. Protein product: CASSEQGVNEAFF. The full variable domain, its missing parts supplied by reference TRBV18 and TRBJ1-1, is NAGVMQNPRHLVRRRGQEARLRCSPMKGHSHVYWYRQLPEEGLKFMVYLQKENIIDESGMPKERFSAEFPKEGPSILRIQQVVRGDSAAYFCASSEQGVNEAFFGQGTRLTVV.

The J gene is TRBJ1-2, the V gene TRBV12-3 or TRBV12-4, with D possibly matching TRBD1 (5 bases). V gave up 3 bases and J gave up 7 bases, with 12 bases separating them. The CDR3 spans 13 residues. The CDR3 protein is CASSFQGKLGYTF. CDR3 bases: TGTGCCAGCAGTTTTCAGGGTAAACTTGGCTACACCTTC.

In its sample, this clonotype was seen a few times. The CDR3 is CASSYELASYNEQFF. CDR3 nucleotide sequence: TGTGCCAGCAGTTACGAGCTAGCCTCCTACAATGAGCAGTTCTTC. J is TRBJ2-1 and V is TRBV6-1; D may be TRBD2 (5 bases). The germline V gene has CDR1 MNHNS and CDR2 SASEGT. Trimming took 5 bases from V and 0 from J, leaving 11 bases between them. The CDR3 contains 15 residues.

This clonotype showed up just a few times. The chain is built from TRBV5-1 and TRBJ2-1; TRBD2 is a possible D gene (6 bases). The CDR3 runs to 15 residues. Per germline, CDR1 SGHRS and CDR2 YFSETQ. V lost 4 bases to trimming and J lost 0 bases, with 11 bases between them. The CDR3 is CASSEAGGSYNEQFF. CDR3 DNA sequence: TGCGCCAGCAGCGAAGCGGGCGGCTCCTACAATGAGCAGTTCTTC.

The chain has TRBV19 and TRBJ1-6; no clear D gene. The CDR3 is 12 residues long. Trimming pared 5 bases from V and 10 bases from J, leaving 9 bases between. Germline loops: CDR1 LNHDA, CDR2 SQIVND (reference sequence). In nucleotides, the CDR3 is TGTGCCAGTAGTGACGCAGGCTCACCCCTCCACTTT. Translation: CASSDAGSPLHF.

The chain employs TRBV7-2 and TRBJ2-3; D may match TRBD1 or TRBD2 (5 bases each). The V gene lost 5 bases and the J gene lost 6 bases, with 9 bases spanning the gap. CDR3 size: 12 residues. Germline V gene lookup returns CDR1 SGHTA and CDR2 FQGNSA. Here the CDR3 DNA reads TGTGCCAGCAGCCCGTGGGGGGATACGCAGTATTTT. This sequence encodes CASSPWGDTQYF.

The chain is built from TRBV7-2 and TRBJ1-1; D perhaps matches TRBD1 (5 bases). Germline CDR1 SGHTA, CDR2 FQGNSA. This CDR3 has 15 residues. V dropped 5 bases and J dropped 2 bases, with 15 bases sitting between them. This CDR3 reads CASSPRQWVNTEAFF. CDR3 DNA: TGTGCCAGCAGCCCCCGACAGTGGGTAAACACTGAAGCTTTCTTT.

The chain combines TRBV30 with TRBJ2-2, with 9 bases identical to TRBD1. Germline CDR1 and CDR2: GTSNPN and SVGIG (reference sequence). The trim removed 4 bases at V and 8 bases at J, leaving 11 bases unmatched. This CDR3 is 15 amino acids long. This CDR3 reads CAWTPGQGFTGELFF. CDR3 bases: TGTGCCTGGACACCGGGACAGGGTTTCACGGGGGAGCTGTTTTTT.

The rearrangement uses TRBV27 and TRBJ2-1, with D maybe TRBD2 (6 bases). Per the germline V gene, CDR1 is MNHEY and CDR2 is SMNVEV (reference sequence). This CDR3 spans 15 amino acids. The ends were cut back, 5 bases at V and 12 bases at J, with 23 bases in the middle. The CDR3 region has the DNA TGTGCCAGCAGTCCCCAAGCCACACTCACCGGGAGGCAGTTCTTC. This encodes CASSPQATLTGRQFF.